The 2 T cell receptor beta chains below come from one sample, sequenced in a study of shared clonotypes between healthy human individuals. Clones were read by immunoSEQ multiplex PCR, and TCRdb kept only the in-frame ones, dropping some. The table lists roughly 2.5 million clones, approximately 92% of them singletons. Sequencing was carried out using naive CD4+ T cells sorted from blood. The subset was: CD45RA+ positively selected. These receptors all stem from a man aged 18 to 29 in good health.

The chain recombines TRBV9 with TRBJ2-7, with TRBD2 matching 13 bases. Germline-derived CDR1 and CDR2 are SGDLS and YYNGEE. Trimming removed 4 bases from V and 2 bases from J; junction bases left unmatched: 3. This CDR3 spans 15 amino acids. In DNA, the CDR3 is TGTGCCAGCAGCCAGGGGACTAGCGGGGCCTACGAGCAGTACTTC. Protein sequence: CASSQGTSGAYEQYF.

The CDR3 region is CASSPTLVGEQYF. The CDR3 nucleotides are TGTGCCAGCAGCCCAACCCTCGTCGGCGAGCAGTACTTC. This chain joins TRBV11-2 and TRBJ2-7, with D unclear. The CDR3 has 13 amino acids. The germline V gene has CDR1 SGHAT and CDR2 FQNNGV. The germline V and J ends were trimmed by 5 bases and 6 bases, with 14 bases remaining between them.